This TCR beta chain was sequenced in a study of CD8 T cells in Susac syndrome (dated by TCRdb to between 2018 and 2021). A note on the overall study: Whether CD8+ T cell activation and differentiation in Susac syndrome was antigen driven was tested using repertoire sequencing. Clonality of the CD8+ T cell repertoire was compared between roughly twelve healthy donors, about 14 Susac syndrome patients and roughly 16 multiple sclerosis patients. Overall study results and their limits: The study acknowledged that relatively few individuals were included in the TCR sequencing and HLA analysis.

CDR1 and CDR2 are read off the germline V gene (reference sequence) as LNHNV and YYDKDF. V loses 0 bases of germline sequence and J loses 0 bases, and the interval between the two ends is 6 bases. Including cysteine and phenylalanine, the CDR3 has 15 amino acids. Only the CDR3 DNA is retained, 45 bases long and in frame from the first base. Note on this clonotype: Its antigen specificity is not known. It has no much larger one-base neighbor in the sample; base qualities were not kept.

RNA was extracted using the RNeasy kit, and roughly 0.5 to 1 microgram was reverse transcribed with random hexamers. The immunoSEQ multiplex PCR assay, covering 54 Vbeta and 13 Jbeta segments, was used to amplify TCR beta CDR3 regions. PCR amplification bias was corrected using a synthetic template baseline for primer optimization and computational correction. The authors' analysis ran thus. Reads were annotated to V, D and J genes per IMGT and analyzed with immunoSEQ Analyzer, keeping only productive sequences. Clonality was calculated as one minus the Shannon entropy normalized by log2 of the number of productive unique sequences. For each patient and control, public and private clones were evaluated within the 100 most prevalent clones. Clones were defined as Susac-specific if absent from the healthy and MS cohorts, from over a thousand published viral clones and from other ImmuneACCESS disease sequences. The public sequencing data were trimmed at Q25 with fastp and processed into clonotypes with MiXCR by TCRdb, which kept only in-frame beta chains. CDR3 protein sequences are deduplicated, and each keeps its most common genes and DNA. The V and J calls were determined by TCRdb, not by the authors. This sample gives tens of thousands of distinct CDR3 sequences in total; roughly 93% of them show up just once. Clones ranked in the top ten supply 0.26% of the sample.

Peripheral blood CD8+ and CD4+ T cells from healthy donors, Susac syndrome patients and multiple sclerosis patients were profiled using high-throughput TCR beta sequencing. The healthy donors served as controls matched for age and sex. Bulk CD8+ and CD4+ T cells were purified magnetically by negative isolation, whereas CD8+ TEMRA cells were enriched by FACS. Blood was drawn into EDTA tubes, processed within 24 hours, and PBMCs were isolated by density gradient centrifugation. PBMCs intended for TCR sequencing were cryopreserved in liquid nitrogen and thawed later in a water bath at 37 degrees C. Purity of sorted or isolated CD4+, CD8+ and CD8+ TEMRA cells was at least 90%.

The sequenced sample was CD8+ T cells from PBMCs. This clonotype originated in a human donor in good health. The chain was built from TRBV15 and TRBJ2-1, with the D segment identity uncertain. The CDR3 here reads CATSRERSSYNEQFF. Here is the DNA: TGTGCCACCAGCAGAGAACGGAGCTCCTACAATGAGCAGTTCTTC.